Below are 28 T cell receptor beta chains sequenced from a single sample in a study of blood T cell repertoires in COVID-19. Only in-frame clones appear in the TCRdb table, and some are missing; sequencing was by immunoSEQ multiplex PCR. The repertoire holds around 120,000 clones, with under 95% as singletons. The specimen was peripheral blood. Every receptor here comes from a man in his sixties with COVID-19, enrolled during active disease.

This clone appeared once. The chain has TRBV10-3 and TRBJ1-2; 10 bases line up with TRBD1. CDR3 length: 15 amino acids. Germline V gene data show CDR1 as ENHRY and CDR2 as SYGVKD. V dropped 5 bases and J dropped 2; count of bases not matched to a gene: 5. The CDR3 DNA reads as TGTGCCATCAGTACAGGGGACAGGGGCAACTATGGCTACACCTTC. Its translation is CAISTGDRGNYGYTF.

The chain joins TRBV19 to TRBJ2-5; TRBD2 agrees at 14 bases. The CDR3 is 18 amino acids. CDR1 and CDR2 from the germline V gene are LNHDA and SQIVND (reference sequence). The V segment lost 2 bases and the J segment 0 bases; nucleotides outside the gene matches: 5. CDR3 amino acids: CASSIRRLAGGNQETQYF. The CDR3 DNA sequence: TGTGCCAGTAGTATAAGGCGACTAGCGGGAGGGAACCAAGAGACCCAGTACTTC.

The chain carries TRBV2 and TRBJ2-7; 11 bases fit TRBD2. J lost 1 base, V lost 4 bases, and 6 bases had no gene match. The CDR3 totals 16 residues. Germline CDR1 and CDR2: SNHLY and FYNNEI. This CDR3 reads CASSVLAGDSSYEQYF. The CDR3 DNA reads TGTGCCAGCAGTGTACTAGCGGGAGATTCGTCCTACGAGCAGTACTTC.

This clone was recorded only once. The V gene is TRBV9, the J gene TRBJ2-1; unclear D gene. Trimming cost V 0 bases and J 3 bases, with 7 bases left between them. The CDR3 sequence is 14 residues long. The germline V gene encodes CDR1 SGDLS and CDR2 YYNGEE. CDR3 amino acids: CASSVVRHYNEQFF. As DNA, the CDR3 is TGTGCCAGCAGCGTAGTGCGCCACTACAATGAGCAGTTCTTC.

The CDR3 loop reads CASSLQRNTIYF. The CDR3 nucleotides read TGTGCCAGCAGCTTACAAAGAAACACCATATATTTT. The chain uses TRBV7-9 and TRBJ1-3; no definite D call. The CDR3 runs 12 residues. The V gene's germline CDR1 is SEHNR and CDR2 FQNEAQ (reference sequence). V was cut by 2 bases and J by 5 bases, with 4 bases left in between. Combining the CDR3 with reference TRBV7-9 and TRBJ1-3 gives the whole variable domain DTGVSQNPRHKITKRGQNVTFRCDPISEHNRLYWYRQTLGQGPEFLTYFQNEAQLEKSRLLSDRFSAERPKGSFSTLEIQRTEQGDSAMYLCASSLQRNTIYFGEGSWLTVV.

The rearrangement links TRBV4-3 to TRBJ2-3; TRBD1 agrees at 7 bases. CDR1 LGHNA and CDR2 YSLEER come from the germline V gene. The CDR3 covers 16 residues. V shed 1 base and J 3 bases; nucleotides not matched to a gene: 7. The CDR3 region has the DNA TGCGCCAGCAGCCAAGGTTTGGCAGGGGGTACAGATACGCAGTATTTT. Translating it yields CASSQGLAGGTDTQYF.

The V call is TRBV28, the J call TRBJ2-1; 10 positions agree with TRBD2. V shed 4 bases and J 6 bases; nucleotides not matched to a gene: 9. The germline gives CDR1 MDHEN, CDR2 SYDVKM. The CDR3 has 16 amino acids. Here the CDR3 reads CASSYGGLADVNEQFF. As DNA, the CDR3 is TGTGCCAGCAGTTACGGTGGACTAGCGGACGTCAATGAGCAGTTCTTC.

This chain uses TRBV4-2 with TRBJ2-7; 12 bases align to TRBD2. This CDR3 region has 14 residues. CDR1 LGHNA and CDR2 YNFKEQ come from the germline V gene. V lost 5 bases and J lost 3; bases outside the gene matches: 2. CDR3 nucleotide sequence: TGTGCCAGCAGCGAGGGACTAGCGGGCTACGAGCAGTACTTC. Translation gives CASSEGLAGYEQYF.

V and J are TRBV7-9 and TRBJ1-4, with 8 bases fitting TRBD1. The V gene's germline CDR1 is SEHNR and CDR2 FQNEAQ (reference sequence). The J segment lost 8 bases and the V segment lost 5 bases, leaving 13 bases of the junction unmatched. There are 16 residues in the CDR3. CDR3 in DNA: TGTGCCAGCAGCACCGGACAGGGATGGATTTTCGAAAAACTGTTTTTT. This sequence encodes CASSTGQGWIFEKLFF.

The chain is built from TRBV6-5 and TRBJ1-2; 7 bases align to TRBD1. Germline V CDR1 and CDR2: MNHEY, SVGAGI. After removal of 0 bases from V and 8 bases from J, the junction contained 9 bases not matched to a gene. This CDR3 has 15 residues. The CDR3 loop reads CASSYSPTGVGGYTF. CDR3 in DNA: TGTGCCAGCAGTTACTCGCCAACAGGGGTGGGAGGCTACACCTTC.

This rearrangement joins TRBV3-1 (or the pseudogene TRBV3-2) to TRBJ1-1; 7 positions agree with TRBD1. From germline, CDR1 is LGHDT and CDR2 YNNKEL (reference sequence). This CDR3 contains 14 residues. J lost 4 bases, V lost 1 base, and 3 bases had no gene match. The CDR3 DNA sequence: TGTGCCAGCAGCCAAGTCCGGGACAGCACTGAAGCTTTCTTT. This encodes CASSQVRDSTEAFF.

The V call is TRBV19, the J call TRBJ1-3; no definite D call. The CDR3 runs to 15 residues. V gave up 3 bases and J gave up 3 bases, with 12 bases separating them. CDR1 and CDR2 from the germline V gene are LNHDA and SQIVND (reference sequence). CDR3 sequence reads: CASSIRRSDGNTIYF. The DNA for the CDR3 is TGTGCCAGTAGTATTCGCAGGTCGGATGGAAACACCATATATTTT.

In its sample, this clone was seen once. CDR3 in DNA: TGTGCCAGTAGTATACCCTCGGAGGCTAGAAACACCATATATTTT. This sequence encodes CASSIPSEARNTIYF. The chain recombines TRBV19 with TRBJ1-3; D uncertain. The germline V gene has CDR1 LNHDA and CDR2 SQIVND (reference sequence). CDR3 length: 15 amino acids. The ends were cut back, 2 bases at V and 5 bases at J, with 13 bases in the middle.

This sequence joins TRBV10-3 and TRBJ2-5, with 9 bases identical to TRBD1. CDR1 and CDR2 (germline): ENHRY, SYGVKD. The CDR3 covers 16 residues. The V and J ends lost 5 bases and 5 bases, in that order; junction bases with no gene match: 12. In nucleotides, the CDR3 is TGTGCCATCAGTCCAACCGGGACAGGGATTTCGGAGACCCAGTACTTC. This sequence encodes CAISPTGTGISETQYF.

The chain links TRBV5-1 to TRBJ1-4; no firm D call. The V gene lost 4 bases and the J gene lost 0 bases, with 7 bases spanning the gap. The CDR3 length is 14 residues. Germline lookup yields CDR1 SGHRS and CDR2 YFSETQ. CDR3 coding DNA: TGCGCCAGCAGCCCGAGGGCAACTAATGAAAAACTGTTTTTT. Residues: CASSPRATNEKLFF.

In this sample, this clone turned up a few times. This rearrangement joins TRBV27 to TRBJ2-2; TRBD2 agrees at 13 bases. The CDR3 consists of 17 residues. Germline V gene lookup returns CDR1 MNHEY and CDR2 SMNVEV (reference sequence). Trimming took 3 bases from V and 7 from J; bases not matched to a gene: 8. The CDR3 DNA reads TGTGCCAGCAGTTTCACTAGCGGGAGGGCCGATGGCGGGGAGCTGTTTTTT. Protein sequence: CASSFTSGRADGGELFF.

V gene TRBV7-8 combines with J gene TRBJ1-1, with 7 bases matching TRBD1. The CDR3 loop spans 18 amino acids. J was trimmed by 0 bases and V by 2 bases; bases with no gene match: 12. CDR1 and CDR2 (germline): SGHVS, FQNEAQ. The CDR3 loop reads CASSLKASGQVLNTEAFF. DNA for the CDR3: TGTGCCAGCAGCTTAAAAGCCTCTGGACAGGTCTTGAACACTGAAGCTTTCTTT. Drawing the rest from reference TRBV7-8 and TRBJ1-1, the complete variable domain is GAGVSQSPRYKVAKRGQDVALRCDPISGHVSLFWYQQALGQGPEFLTYFQNEAQLDKSGLPSDRFFAERPEGSVSTLKIQRTQQEDSAVYLCASSLKASGQVLNTEAFFGQGTRLTVV.

The genes are TRBV7-9 and TRBJ2-2; 11 bases are shared with TRBD2. V lost 3 bases to trimming and J lost 3 bases; unmatched junction nucleotides: 3. The CDR3 extends over 16 amino acids. CDR1 SEHNR and CDR2 FQNEAQ come from the germline V gene (reference sequence). CDR3 loop: CASSLLAGGDTGELFF. The CDR3 bases are TGTGCCAGCAGCTTGCTAGCGGGAGGAGACACCGGGGAGCTGTTTTTT.

This chain uses TRBV6-6 with TRBJ2-5; D might be TRBD2 (6 bases). The CDR3 extends over 12 amino acids. Trimming took 5 bases from V and 5 from J, leaving 9 bases between them. Germline-derived CDR1 and CDR2 are MNHNY and SVGAGI (reference sequence). Here the CDR3 DNA reads TGTGCCAGCAGTCTAGCGTATGAGACCCAGTACTTC. It encodes CASSLAYETQYF.

CDR3 in amino acids: CASSSRTGGPYNEQFF. The DNA of the CDR3 is TGTGCCAGCAGCAGTCGGACAGGGGGTCCCTACAATGAGCAGTTCTTC. The J gene is TRBJ2-1, the V gene TRBV21-1; whether TRBD1, the table's D call, matches the DNA was not checked. TRBV21-1 is a listed pseudogene. The CDR3 runs to 16 residues.

The CDR3 sequence: CAISESAGGWGVTEAFF. As DNA, the CDR3 is TGTGCCATCAGTGAGTCAGCAGGGGGCTGGGGAGTTACTGAAGCTTTCTTT. The chain employs TRBV10-3 and TRBJ1-1; 8 bases match TRBD1. After removal of 0 bases from V and 5 bases from J, the junction contained 11 bases not matched to a gene. CDR3 length equals 17 residues. Looked up from germline, CDR1 is ENHRY and CDR2 is SYGVKD.

V usage is TRBV9 and J usage is TRBJ2-5, with 11 bases lining up with TRBD2. This CDR3 has 15 residues. Losses at the gene ends were 2 bases for V and 2 bases for J; bases not matched to a gene: 2. Germline assignment: CDR1 SGDLS and CDR2 YYNGEE. The chain's CDR3 is CASSVGTSGQETQYF. CDR3 coding DNA: TGTGCCAGCAGCGTCGGGACTAGCGGACAAGAGACCCAGTACTTC.

V and J are TRBV3-1 (or the pseudogene TRBV3-2) and TRBJ1-1; D may be TRBD1 (5 bases). Trimming removed 1 base from V and 1 base from J, with 10 bases in between. CDR1 and CDR2 from the germline V gene are LGHDT and YNNKEL (reference sequence). CDR3 length equals 15 residues. The CDR3 nucleotides read TGTGCCAGCAGCCAAGGAGGTACAGGGAACACTGAAGCTTTCTTT. This sequence encodes CASSQGGTGNTEAFF.

This clone was picked up one time. CDR3 coding DNA: TGTGCCAGTAGTATGTACAGGGGGCAGTATGGCTACACCTTC. Residues: CASSMYRGQYGYTF. The V and J genes are TRBV19 and TRBJ1-2; TRBD1 agrees at 9 bases. The ends lost 3 bases at V and 5 bases at J; junction bases unmatched: 4. CDR3 length: 14 residues. The V gene's germline CDR1 is LNHDA and CDR2 SQIVND (reference sequence).

The V call is TRBV3-1 (or the pseudogene TRBV3-2), the J call TRBJ1-1; no reliable D call. This CDR3 region has 13 residues. The V gene's germline CDR1 is LGHDT and CDR2 YNNKEL (reference sequence). V was clipped by 3 bases and J by 5 bases, with 10 bases between them. CDR3 bases: TGTGCCAGCAGCCAGGGCCCGGGGACTGAAGCTTTCTTT. It yields the protein CASSQGPGTEAFF.

The chain combines TRBV24-1 with TRBJ1-1; TRBD1 might be the D (5 bases). V was trimmed by 9 bases and J by 4 bases, leaving 11 bases between them. Germline V gene sequence: CDR1 KGHDR, CDR2 SFDVKD. This CDR3 region has 12 residues. In DNA, the CDR3 is TGTGCCACCGGGACGGGGGGCACTGAAGCTTTCTTT. This codes for CATGTGGTEAFF.

The rearrangement joins TRBV6-2 or TRBV6-3 to TRBJ1-1; D is undetermined. The germline V gene encodes CDR1 MNHEY and CDR2 SVGEGT. The CDR3 covers 12 residues. Trimming took 6 bases from V and 4 from J, leaving 9 bases between them. CDR3 bases: TGTGCCAGCAGCCGCAGTTCCACTGAAGCTTTCTTT. Residues: CASSRSSTEAFF.

This sequence joins TRBV9 and TRBJ1-5, with D unclear. The CDR3 contains 15 residues. V lost 0 bases and J lost 0, with 7 bases in between. Germline V lookup: CDR1 SGDLS, CDR2 YYNGEE. The CDR3 nucleotides read TGTGCCAGCAGCGTAGGGACTTATAGCAATCAGCCCCAGCATTTT. Translating gives CASSVGTYSNQPQHF.